The source of this TCR beta chain is a study of vaccination and CD4 T cells after COVID-19. Overall study context: Nasal swab PCR had shown SARS-CoV-2 positivity in the convalescent patients (roughly 9 mild cases, one severe case). Cells were stimulated with overlapping spike peptides from SARS-CoV-2, HCoV-NL63, HCoV-OC43 and HCoV-229E. Overall study results and limits: For convalescent patients, 304 of the 307 vaccine-specific clones analyzed were classified as spike mono-reactive.

At the Johns Hopkins FTIC core, DNA taken from cultured CD4+ T cells was sequenced by way of the Oncomine TCR Beta short-read assay. MiXCR, applied by TCRdb to the PCR reads, yields one record per CDR3 protein. The sample holds some 25,000 distinct CDR3 sequences, 40% seen once. Treatment specified: roughly 10-day PBMC culture with coronavirus spike peptide pools or control peptides (ViraFEST assay). This clonotype was counted a few times. No antigen is known for it. V lost 0 bases and J 4 bases, leaving 9 bases between the germline ends. This CDR3 is built from 15 residues. Germline values: CDR1 SGHTA, CDR2 FQGTGA.

The material sequenced was CD4+ T cells from blood, cultured in vitro. The clonotype was recovered from a human donor who had recovered from COVID-19. The V and J genes are TRBV7-3 and TRBJ2-2; tentative D call: TRBD2 (6 bases). The CDR3 DNA sequence: TGTGCCAGCAGCTTAACACTAGCTACCACCGGGGAGCTGTTTTTT. Amino acids: CASSLTLATTGELFF.